A single sample is the source of the 2 T cell receptor beta chains below, sequenced in a study of blood T cell repertoires in COVID-19. The table came from immunoSEQ multiplex PCR; TCRdb's copy has only in-frame clones and leaves some out. The table lists some 210,000 clones, about 83% of them singletons. Sequencing used peripheral blood. The receptor set was obtained from a woman in her fifties or sixties with active or convalescent COVID-19.

This sequence joins TRBV4-2 and TRBJ2-2, with D maybe TRBD1 (6 bases). CDR3 length: 17 residues. Germline V lookup: CDR1 LGHNA, CDR2 YNFKEQ. With 3 bases removed from V and 1 base from J, the gap between germline ends came to 15 bases. CDR3 DNA sequence: TGTGCCAGCAGCCAGAGGGGCCGGACAGAGAACACCGGGGAGCTGTTTTTT. Translation gives CASSQRGRTENTGELFF.

V is TRBV5-1 and J is TRBJ2-7; 10 bases are shared with TRBD2. After removal of 7 bases from V and 7 bases from J, the junction contained 14 bases not matched to a gene. This CDR3 contains 15 residues. Per germline, CDR1 SGHRS and CDR2 YFSETQ. The CDR3 region has the DNA TGCGCCAGCGGTCCAGGGGGACTAGCGACGGGGGAGCAGTACTTC. This codes for CASGPGGLATGEQYF.